A single sample is the source of the 14 T cell receptor beta chains below, sequenced in a study of vaccination effects on CD4 cells after COVID-19. After more than 8 days in culture, the CD4+ T cells were isolated. These receptors lack a known antigen. Profiling relied on immunoSEQ multiplex PCR, and the TCRdb table lists in-frame clones only, not all of them. The table has tens of thousands of clones, 77% seen once. Sequenced here: CD4+ T cells from PBMCs cultured without peptide, sampled before COVID-19 vaccination. The source is a human donor who received a COVID-19 vaccine.

This chain connects TRBV5-4 to TRBJ2-3; 11 nucleotides line up with TRBD2. J gave up 0 bases and V 3 bases, and 15 bases lay outside the gene matches. CDR3 length: 20 amino acids. Germline V lookup: CDR1 SGHNT, CDR2 YYREEE (reference sequence). This CDR3 reads CASSSYSGGAHIPSTDTQYF. The CDR3 nucleotides are TGTGCCAGCAGCTCTTATAGCGGGGGGGCTCACATCCCTAGCACAGATACGCAGTATTTT.

The CDR3 here is CASNFVKQNTGELFF. DNA for the CDR3: TGTGCCAGCAACTTCGTGAAACAGAACACCGGGGAGCTGTTTTTT. The genes are TRBV5-5 and TRBJ2-2; D gene uncertain. The CDR3 extends over 15 amino acids. The germline CDR1 and CDR2 sequences are SGHKS and YYEKEE (reference sequence). V lost 6 bases, J lost 1 base, and 13 bases lay in between.

The DNA for the CDR3 is TGTGCCACCCGGGACTCCTCGAACACTGAAGCTTTCTTT. This sequence encodes CATRDSSNTEAFF. The chain couples TRBV24-1 to TRBJ1-1; a possible D gene is TRBD1 (5 bases). Germline V lookup: CDR1 KGHDR, CDR2 SFDVKD. This CDR3 comprises 13 residues. Trimming pared 9 bases from V and 1 base from J, leaving 11 bases between.

This chain uses TRBV6-5 with TRBJ1-1, with D hard to call. The length of the CDR3 is 13 residues. The ends were cut back, 6 bases at V and 0 bases at J, with 8 bases in the middle. Per the germline V gene, CDR1 is MNHEY and CDR2 is SVGAGI. The CDR3 sequence: CASRVGLNTEAFF. The CDR3 region has the DNA TGTGCCAGCAGGGTCGGACTGAACACTGAAGCTTTCTTT.

V usage is TRBV27 and J usage is TRBJ1-1; the match to TRBD1 covers 7 bases. CDR1 is MNHEY, CDR2 SMNVEV, per germline (reference sequence). The CDR3 contains 13 residues. The junction had 5 bases not matched to a gene; V was cut back by 5 bases and J by 5 bases. The CDR3: CASSHQGGTEAFF. For the CDR3, the DNA is TGTGCCAGCAGTCACCAGGGGGGGACTGAAGCTTTCTTT.

The chain combines TRBV7-9 with TRBJ2-1; 8 bases line up with TRBD2. The J segment lost 9 bases and the V segment lost 5 bases, leaving 12 bases of the junction unmatched. The CDR3 loop spans 15 amino acids. Germline V gene sequence: CDR1 SEHNR, CDR2 FQNEAQ (reference sequence). The CDR3 sequence: CASSPRAGGVGEQFF. Written as DNA, the CDR3 is TGTGCCAGCAGCCCCCGGGCGGGGGGCGTGGGTGAGCAGTTCTTC.

The chain carries TRBV5-1 and TRBJ2-1; a weak D match, TRBD2 (6 bases). The CDR3 is 19 amino acids. Germline V gene sequence: CDR1 SGHRS, CDR2 YFSETQ. The V and J ends lost 3 bases and 0 bases respectively, with 22 bases between them. CDR3 loop: CASSYSPPGSPSSYNEQFF. The CDR3 DNA reads TGCGCCAGCAGCTATTCCCCCCCCGGGAGCCCGAGCTCCTACAATGAGCAGTTCTTC. Drawing the rest from reference TRBV5-1 and TRBJ2-1, the complete variable domain is KAGVTQTPRYLIKTRGQQVTLSCSPISGHRSVSWYQQTPGQGLQFLFEYFSETQRNKGNFPGRFSGRQFSNSRSEMNVSTLELGDSALYLCASSYSPPGSPSSYNEQFFGPGTRLTVL.

The CDR3 loop is CASSIPEGNQPQHF. The CDR3 DNA follows: TGTGCCAGTAGTATACCAGAAGGCAATCAGCCCCAGCATTTT. The chain is built from TRBV19 and TRBJ1-5, with D unclear. Germline values: CDR1 LNHDA, CDR2 SQIVND (reference sequence). This CDR3 contains 14 residues. V was cut by 2 bases and J by 2 bases, with 7 bases left in between.

The chain combines TRBV29-1 with TRBJ1-5; 8 bases match TRBD1. Per the germline V gene, CDR1 is SQVTM and CDR2 is ANQGSEA. The CDR3 totals 12 residues. V lost 2 bases, J lost 6 bases, and 0 bases stayed unmatched. CDR3 sequence (DNA): TGCAGCGTTGAAACAGGGGGTCAGCCCCAGCATTTT. Its protein product is CSVETGGQPQHF.

This clone was counted between two and nine times. The chain joins TRBV2 to TRBJ2-1, with TRBD2 identical over 7 bases. Germline CDR1 SNHLY, CDR2 FYNNEI. With 3 bases clipped from V and 13 bases from J, the junction kept 6 bases outside the gene matches. The CDR3 spans 12 residues. The CDR3 region has the DNA TGTGCCAGCAGTGATAGTGGGGGGGTACAGTTCTTC. This codes for CASSDSGGVQFF.

V gene TRBV5-1 combines with J gene TRBJ1-1, with a possible D match to TRBD1 (6 bases). CDR1 SGHRS and CDR2 YFSETQ come from the germline V gene. The V end was cut by 2 bases, the J end by 1 base, with 12 bases between. The CDR3 is made up of 15 amino acids. CDR3 protein: CASSLGQYRNTEAFF. The CDR3 DNA reads as TGCGCCAGCAGCTTAGGACAGTATCGGAACACTGAAGCTTTCTTT.

The genes are TRBV28 and TRBJ2-1; 11 nucleotides match TRBD1. With 3 bases clipped from V and 9 bases from J, the junction kept 10 bases outside the gene matches. Germline CDR1 is MDHEN and CDR2 is SYDVKM. The CDR3 loop spans 16 amino acids. DNA for the CDR3: TGTGCCAGCAGTTTTCCCGGGACAGGGGGTTTCGGTGAGCAGTTCTTC. Translation: CASSFPGTGGFGEQFF. The full variable domain, in which reference TRBV28 and TRBJ2-1 provide the parts outside the CDR3, is DVKVTQSSRYLVKRTGEKVFLECVQDMDHENMFWYRQDPGLGLRLIYFSYDVKMKEKGDIPEGYSVSREKKERFSLILESASTNQTSMYLCASSFPGTGGFGEQFFGPGTRLTVL.

The CDR3: CASSFRDGYTDTQYF. CDR3 sequence (DNA): TGTGCCAGCAGTTTCCGGGACGGATACACAGATACGCAGTATTTT. This sequence joins TRBV6-2 or TRBV6-3 and TRBJ2-3, with D perhaps being TRBD1 or TRBD2 (5 bases each). Germline V gene lookup returns CDR1 MNHEY and CDR2 SVGEGT. The CDR3 extends over 15 amino acids. V lost 4 bases, J lost 2 bases, and 13 bases lay in between.

In this sample, this clone turned up once. The chain joins TRBV5-1 to TRBJ1-2; weak D call: TRBD1 (6 bases). Germline V gives CDR1 SGHRS, CDR2 YFSETQ. The CDR3 sequence is 15 residues long. V was cut by 0 bases and J by 6 bases, with 15 bases left in between. The CDR3 DNA sequence: TGCGCCAGCAGCTTGGTGGTTCGGCAGGGGAATGGCTACACCTTC. This codes for CASSLVVRQGNGYTF. The complete variable domain, with remaining parts taken from reference TRBV5-1 and TRBJ1-2, reads KAGVTQTPRYLIKTRGQQVTLSCSPISGHRSVSWYQQTPGQGLQFLFEYFSETQRNKGNFPGRFSGRQFSNSRSEMNVSTLELGDSALYLCASSLVVRQGNGYTFGSGTRLTVV.